Reported below is one T cell receptor beta chain. The data were obtained in a study of CD8 T cells in Susac syndrome. From blood CD8+ and CD4+ T cells, the TCR beta chain was sequenced. It was healthy donors who served as the controls, matched for age and sex. Negative isolation yielded CD8+ and CD4+ T cells; FACS enriched TEMRA cells. Random hexamers served to reverse transcribe roughly 0.45 to 1 ug RNA. In TCRdb, the immunoSEQ multiplex PCR reads were re-called with MiXCR into one record per CDR3 protein. Seen here are 150,000 to 200,000 distinct CDR3 sequences, around 94% observed once, and the top ten hold around 0.14%. The CDR3 has 17 residues. Trimming left V 6 bases short and J 0 bases short, with 18 bases between.

This sequence joins TRBV23-1 and TRBJ1-5, with a possible D match to TRBD1 (5 bases). TRBV23-1 is an ORF, with its function uncertain. The specimen was CD4+ T cells from PBMCs. The sequence derives from a human donor in good health. CDR3 DNA sequence: TGCGCCAGCAGCCCCCTCAGGGACCCCGATAGCAATCAGCCCCAGCATTTT. Its protein is CASSPLRDPDSNQPQHF.